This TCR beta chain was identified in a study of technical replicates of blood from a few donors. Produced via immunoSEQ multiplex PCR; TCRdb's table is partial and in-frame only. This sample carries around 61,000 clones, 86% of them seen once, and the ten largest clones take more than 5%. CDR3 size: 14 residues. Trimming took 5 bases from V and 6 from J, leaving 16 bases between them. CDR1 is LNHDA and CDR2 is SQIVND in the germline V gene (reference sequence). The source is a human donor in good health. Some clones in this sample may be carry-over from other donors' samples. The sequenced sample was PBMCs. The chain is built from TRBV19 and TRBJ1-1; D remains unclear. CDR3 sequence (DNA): TGTGCCAGTAGTGCCTACAGTGGCAACGCTGAAGCTTTCTTT. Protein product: CASSAYSGNAEAFF.